The clone carrying this T cell receptor beta chain was counted only a few times. The source of the sample is a study of T cells after yellow fever vaccination. The CDR3 runs 16 residues. With 5 bases clipped from V and 0 bases from J, the junction kept 8 bases outside the gene matches. TCRdb used MiXCR to reprocess the 5' RACE reads, holding one entry per CDR3 protein. The table shows hundreds of thousands of distinct CDR3 sequences, with about a fifth occurring only once. The V call is TRBV12-3 or TRBV12-4, the J call TRBJ2-3; 7 nucleotides line up with TRBD1. The source material was PBMCs, sampled 15 days after the yellow fever booster vaccination. This TCR derives from a man aged 25-45 years who received the YFV17D yellow fever vaccine. The CDR3 reads CASSLDGQASTDTQYF. In DNA form, the CDR3 reads TGTGCCAGCAGTCTCGACGGACAGGCTAGCACAGATACGCAGTATTTT.